These 18 T cell receptor beta chains came from one sample sequenced in a study of cytomegalovirus exposure and HLA in healthy donors. With 60 Vbeta and 13 Jbeta primers, the PCR was carried out. Clones were sequenced by immunoSEQ multiplex PCR, and TCRdb holds only the in-frame ones, with some missing. The repertoire holds some 95,000 clones, with around 80% as singletons. Material: PBMCs. Receptor source: a man aged 30 to 39 in good health and CMV-seronegative.

This chain uses TRBV5-6 with TRBJ2-5, with TRBD2 identical over 9 bases. Germline CDR1 is SGHDT and CDR2 is YYEEEE. The V gene end was trimmed by 1 base and the J gene end by 5 bases; junction bases not matched to a gene: 12. The CDR3 is 17 residues long. The CDR3 sequence: CASSLYWASGAQETQYF. In nucleotides, the CDR3 is TGTGCCAGCAGCTTGTACTGGGCTAGCGGGGCCCAGGAGACCCAGTACTTC.

The gene calls are TRBV27 and TRBJ2-2, with 8 bases lining up with TRBD1. CDR3 length: 15 residues. Losses at the gene ends were 6 bases for V and 3 bases for J; bases not matched to a gene: 6. Germline assignment: CDR1 MNHEY and CDR2 SMNVEV (reference sequence). The CDR3 DNA sequence: TGTGCCAGCAGGCCGGGACAGGTGGACACCGGGGAGCTGTTTTTT. Protein product: CASRPGQVDTGELFF.

V gene TRBV19 combines with J gene TRBJ2-1; possible D gene TRBD1, 5 bases. Deletions cut 3 bases from V and 8 bases from J, with 17 bases between. Germline CDR1 reads LNHDA; CDR2 reads SQIVND (reference sequence). CDR3 size: 15 residues. Here the CDR3 reads CASSMQGHLSDEQFF. The DNA for the CDR3 is TGTGCCAGTAGTATGCAAGGACACCTTTCGGATGAGCAGTTCTTC.

This chain joins TRBV7-2 and TRBJ2-2; the match to TRBD1 covers 8 bases. The CDR3 extends over 15 amino acids. In germline, CDR1 is SGHTA, CDR2 FQGNSA. J was trimmed by 1 base and V by 6 bases; bases with no gene match: 4. For the CDR3, the DNA is TGTGCCAGCAGGCGGGACAGGATGAACACCGGGGAGCTGTTTTTT. This encodes CASRRDRMNTGELFF.

The chain is built from TRBV19 and TRBJ1-1; the D is unclear. Germline V gene data show CDR1 as LNHDA and CDR2 as SQIVND (reference sequence). V was shortened by 3 bases and J by 4 bases, with 12 bases between the two germline ends. There are 14 residues in the CDR3. CDR3 amino acids: CASSMRESSTEAFF. The DNA for the CDR3 is TGTGCCAGTAGTATGAGGGAGTCCTCCACTGAAGCTTTCTTT.

This chain uses TRBV5-1 with TRBJ2-2, with 10 bases fitting TRBD1. After removal of 4 bases from V and 0 bases from J, the junction contained 3 bases not matched to a gene. There are 16 residues in the CDR3. Germline CDR1 reads SGHRS; CDR2 reads YFSETQ. CDR3 sequence reads: CASSRGTGANTGELFF. The CDR3 DNA sequence: TGCGCCAGCAGCAGAGGGACAGGGGCGAACACCGGGGAGCTGTTTTTT.

The chain couples TRBV29-1 to TRBJ2-1, with TRBD2 matching over 12 bases. This CDR3 is built from 13 residues. Germline assignment: CDR1 SQVTM and CDR2 ANQGSEA. Trimming at V came to 6 bases and at J to 9 bases, leaving 6 bases not matched to a gene. The CDR3 DNA sequence: TGCAGCGTATCTAGCGGGAGGGCCCTTGAGCAGTTCTTC. It codes for CSVSSGRALEQFF.

V is TRBV5-1 and J is TRBJ1-5, with 8 bases matching TRBD1. From germline, CDR1 is SGHRS and CDR2 YFSETQ. V shed 4 bases and J 3 bases; nucleotides not matched to a gene: 6. This CDR3 is 15 amino acids long. This CDR3 reads CASSPGQGPNQPQHF. In DNA form, the CDR3 reads TGCGCCAGCAGCCCAGGACAGGGCCCCAATCAGCCCCAGCATTTT. Drawing the rest from reference TRBV5-1 and TRBJ1-5, the complete variable domain is KAGVTQTPRYLIKTRGQQVTLSCSPISGHRSVSWYQQTPGQGLQFLFEYFSETQRNKGNFPGRFSGRQFSNSRSEMNVSTLELGDSALYLCASSPGQGPNQPQHFGDGTRLSIL.

This chain connects TRBV4-2 to TRBJ2-1, with 10 bases aligning to TRBD2. This CDR3 spans 17 amino acids. V shed 4 bases, J shed 7 bases, and the junction held 13 bases outside the gene matches. Germline values: CDR1 LGHNA, CDR2 YNFKEQ. Written as DNA, the CDR3 is TGTGCCAGCAGCCTAGCAGAGGCTAGCGGGAGTCTGAATGAGCAGTTCTTC. This gives the protein CASSLAEASGSLNEQFF.

With respect to this clone: Different DNA sequences within this sample yield the same CDR3. The chain carries TRBV18 and TRBJ1-5; TRBD1 aligns across 7 bases. Germline V CDR1 and CDR2: KGHSH, LQKENI. This CDR3 spans 14 amino acids. With V trimmed by 6 bases and J by 3 bases, 5 bases remained unmatched. DNA of the CDR3: TGTGCCAGCTCCCTTGGGACAGCCAATCAGCCCCAGCATTTT. Residues: CASSLGTANQPQHF.

The rearrangement links TRBV4-2 to TRBJ2-2, with D maybe TRBD1 (6 bases). The CDR3 runs to 15 residues. The V end lost 2 bases, the J end lost 7 bases, and 14 bases lay between the germline ends. Germline CDR1 LGHNA, CDR2 YNFKEQ. This CDR3 is CASSQLTGHDGELFF. DNA for the CDR3: TGTGCCAGCAGCCAACTTACAGGGCATGACGGGGAGCTGTTTTTT.

The chain is built from TRBV5-1 and TRBJ2-2; D remains unclear. CDR1 is SGHRS, CDR2 YFSETQ, per germline. V was pared by 7 bases and J by 7 bases, with 5 bases between. The CDR3 is made up of 10 amino acids. The DNA for the CDR3 is TGCGCCAGCGGCAACGGGGAGCTGTTTTTT. This codes for CASGNGELFF.

This clone has a handful of counts. V and J are TRBV13 and TRBJ2-7; 9 nucleotides align to TRBD2. Unmatched junction bases numbered 7, after V lost 5 bases and J lost 5 bases. CDR1 and CDR2 (germline): PRHDT, FYEKMQ (reference sequence). The CDR3 has 14 amino acids. The CDR3 DNA sequence: TGTGCCAGCAGCCGTAGCGGGAGAATCCACGAGCAGTACTTC. Its translation is CASSRSGRIHEQYF. The full variable domain, completed using reference TRBV13 and TRBJ2-7, is AAGVIQSPRHLIKEKRETATLKCYPIPRHDTVYWYQQGPGQDPQFLISFYEKMQSDKGSIPDRFSAQQFSDYHSELNMSSLELGDSALYFCASSRSGRIHEQYFGPGTRLTVT.

The chain carries TRBV5-4 and TRBJ2-2, with 9 bases fitting TRBD1. This CDR3 spans 14 amino acids. Germline CDR1 reads SGHNT; CDR2 reads YYREEE (reference sequence). With 4 bases clipped from V and 5 bases from J, the junction kept 3 bases outside the gene matches. CDR3 sequence: CASSRDRATGELFF. The CDR3 nucleotides are TGTGCCAGCAGCCGGGACAGGGCAACCGGGGAGCTGTTTTTT.

The chain carries TRBV6-5 and TRBJ2-3; possibly TRBD1 for D (5 bases). Trimming shortened V by 1 base and J by 7 bases, and 9 bases separated the two germline ends. In germline, CDR1 is MNHEY, CDR2 SVGAGI. The CDR3 is 13 residues long. CDR3 coding DNA: TGTGCCAGCAGTTACTTAGGGGCACATACGCAGTATTTT. Translating it yields CASSYLGAHTQYF.

The J gene is TRBJ2-1, the V gene TRBV9; TRBD2 matches 11 bases. Germline V CDR1 and CDR2: SGDLS, YYNGEE. This CDR3 is 15 amino acids long. The junction had 5 bases not matched to a gene; V was cut back by 0 bases and J by 9 bases. CDR3 nucleotide sequence: TGTGCCAGCAGCGTAGCTCTTCTAGCGGGAGGTGAGCAGTTCTTC. Translating gives CASSVALLAGGEQFF.

This CDR3 reads CASSWTSGNTGELFF. As DNA, the CDR3 is TGCGCCAGCAGTTGGACTAGCGGTAACACCGGGGAGCTGTTTTTT. The rearrangement links TRBV5-1 to TRBJ2-2; TRBD2 matches at 10 bases. The CDR3 has 15 residues. Germline V CDR1 and CDR2: SGHRS, YFSETQ. Trimming took 5 bases from V and 2 from J; bases not matched to a gene: 3.

This clone has only one observation. The chain carries TRBV19 and TRBJ2-1, with TRBD2 matching over 9 bases. After removal of 8 bases from V and 3 bases from J, the junction contained 5 bases not matched to a gene. The CDR3 sequence is 14 residues long. Germline-derived CDR1 and CDR2 are LNHDA and SQIVND (reference sequence). Here the CDR3 reads CASSLAGIYNEQFF. The CDR3 DNA reads as TGTGCCAGTTCGCTAGCGGGGATCTACAATGAGCAGTTCTTC.